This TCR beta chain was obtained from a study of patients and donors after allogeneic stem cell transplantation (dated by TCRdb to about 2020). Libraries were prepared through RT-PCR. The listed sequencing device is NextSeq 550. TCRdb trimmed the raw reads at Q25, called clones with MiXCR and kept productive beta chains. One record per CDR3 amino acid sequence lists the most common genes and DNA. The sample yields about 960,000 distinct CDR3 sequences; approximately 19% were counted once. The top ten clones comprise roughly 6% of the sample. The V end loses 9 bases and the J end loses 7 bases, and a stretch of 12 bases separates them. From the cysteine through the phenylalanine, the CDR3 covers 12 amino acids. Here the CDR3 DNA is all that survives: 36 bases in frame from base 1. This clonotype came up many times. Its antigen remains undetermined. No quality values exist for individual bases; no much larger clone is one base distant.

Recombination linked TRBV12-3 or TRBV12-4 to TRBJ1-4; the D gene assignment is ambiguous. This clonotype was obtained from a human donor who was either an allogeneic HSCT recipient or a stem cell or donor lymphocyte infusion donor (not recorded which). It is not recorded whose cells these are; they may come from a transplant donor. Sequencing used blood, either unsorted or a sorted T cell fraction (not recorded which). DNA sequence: TGTGCCAGTACAACTTTTAGTGAAAAACTGTTTTTT. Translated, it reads CASTTFSEKLFF.